This T cell receptor beta chain was captured by sequencing in a study of blood T cells in healthy people across ages. Overall study findings and caveats: Diversity of TCR beta correlated strongly with naive T cell percentage.

This CDR3 has 15 amino acids. V lost 5 bases, J lost 0 bases, and 15 bases lay in between. The germline CDR1 and CDR2 sequences are SGHRS and YFSETQ. Details on this clonotype: Its antigen is currently unknown. A much larger clone lies a single base off, so this may be a read error. Because the CDR3 is missing its conserved closing phenylalanine or tryptophan, this is likely a read error.

Extracted total RNA amounted to at least 6 micrograms for each sample. With a J-beta primer mix and a sample-barcoded 5' primer, a second PCR ran roughly 6 to 12 cycles. TCRdb called the 5' RACE reads again in MiXCR, with one record for every CDR3 protein. The data hold 1.5 million to 2 million distinct CDR3 sequences, with approximately 28% observed a single time. The sequenced material came from blood. This receptor was obtained from a woman aged 25-40 years in good health. The chain couples TRBV5-1 to TRBJ2-7; D possibly corresponds to TRBD2 (5 bases). CDR3 sequence (DNA): TGCGCCAGCAGTTCTTGTGGGGAGAGCTCCTACGAGCAGTACTAC. Protein: CASSSCGESSYEQYY.